The T cell receptor beta chain described here comes from a study of blood T cells in healthy people across ages. Whole-study findings and limits: Age brought a roughly linear fall in TCR beta diversity measured per million T cells. There was no known CMV status for donors, so expanded clonotype changes were possibly confounded.

A second roughly 6 to 12 cycle PCR used barcoded and J-beta primers. Each CDR3 protein is one row after TCRdb ran MiXCR on the 5' RACE reads. The profile covers 540,000 or so distinct CDR3 sequences, with roughly a quarter appearing a single time and approximately 17% taken by the ten largest. Donors were systemically healthy Caucasian individuals from Russia aged roughly 6 to 100 years. This clonotype occurred a few times. The antigen is not known. The CDR3 is 15 amino acids. V shed 7 bases and J 5 bases; nucleotides not matched to a gene: 14. Looked up from germline, CDR1 is MNHEY and CDR2 is SVGEGT.

The genes are TRBV6-2 or TRBV6-3 and TRBJ2-7, with TRBD2 matching over 7 bases. This receptor was obtained from a woman aged 70 to 79 in good health. The sample comprised blood. CDR3 residues: CASIPRAGVRNEQYF. CDR3 nucleotide sequence: TGTGCCAGCATCCCAAGGGCGGGGGTCCGGAACGAGCAGTACTTC.